Each of the 27 T cell receptor beta chains below was sequenced from the same sample in a study of read filtering for tumor transcriptome and immune sequencing. Molecular barcoded adaptors covering alpha/delta and beta/gamma chains were used on approximately 440 ng RNA. TCRdb re-derived calls from the reads in MiXCR, one entry per CDR3 protein. The sample yields roughly 93,000 distinct CDR3 sequences, roughly 21% seen once. The sample consisted of a population of CD138-negative cells sorted from bone marrow. These receptors were obtained from a donor at least 40 years old with multiple myeloma.

To note about this clonotype: At one boundary the junction diverges from the germline segment, which might be a read error. The V and J genes are TRBV11-3 and TRBJ2-1; a possible D gene is TRBD1 (5 bases). In germline, CDR1 is SGHNT, CDR2 YENEEA. CDR3 length: 15 residues. CDR3 in amino acids: CASSSTRTTYIEQFF. For the CDR3, the DNA is TGTGCCAGCAGCTCAACCAGGACAACCTACATTGAGCAGTTCTTC.

This clonotype was seen many times. The genes are TRBV10-3 and TRBJ1-4; D gene ambiguous. The V end lost 6 bases, the J end lost 4 bases, and 12 bases lay between the germline ends. CDR3 size: 14 residues. CDR1 and CDR2 from the germline V gene are ENHRY and SYGVKD. The CDR3 spells CAIRSPNDNEKLFF. As DNA, the CDR3 is TGTGCCATCAGAAGCCCGAACGATAATGAAAAACTGTTTTTT.

The table lists this clonotype with many counts. The chain recombines TRBV28 with TRBJ1-4, with D uncertain. The germline V gene has CDR1 MDHEN and CDR2 SYDVKM. This CDR3 is 16 amino acids long. Deletions cut 1 base from V and 4 bases from J, with 13 bases between. CDR3 sequence reads: CASSLSAAENNEKLFF. The DNA for the CDR3 is TGTGCCAGCAGTTTATCTGCCGCGGAGAATAATGAAAAACTGTTTTTT.

A remark on this clonotype: Possible read error: a much larger clone is one base away. The limits of the CDR3 on the DNA are not certain, so only TCRdb's listed CDR3 is given. V and J are TRBV7-9 and TRBJ1-1. Termini included, the CDR3 measures 14 amino acids. Germline V gene data show CDR1 as SEHNR and CDR2 as FQNEAQ (reference sequence). This CDR3 reads CASSLVGLGTEALF.

The chain recombines TRBV6-2 or TRBV6-3 with TRBJ2-3; 10 bases match TRBD2. V was clipped by 0 bases and J by 2 bases; unmatched bases: 8. Looked up from germline, CDR1 is MNHEY and CDR2 is SVGEGT. This CDR3 is built from 18 residues. The CDR3 nucleotides read TGTGCCAGCAGTTACTCGACCCGGCTAGCGGGGGACACAGATACGCAGTATTTT. Amino acids: CASSYSTRLAGDTDTQYF.

This rearrangement joins TRBV5-1 to TRBJ1-5, with D possibly being TRBD1 (5 bases). Trimming took 0 bases from V and 7 from J, leaving 8 bases between them. This CDR3 comprises 13 residues. CDR1 is SGHRS and CDR2 is YFSETQ in the germline V gene. The CDR3 spells CASSLGGDQPQHF. CDR3 in DNA: TGCGCCAGCAGCTTGGGAGGGGACCAGCCCCAGCATTTT.

This clonotype was counted ten times or more. The chain recombines TRBV5-1 with TRBJ2-1; 12 bases fit TRBD2. Germline loops: CDR1 SGHRS, CDR2 YFSETQ. The CDR3 covers 15 residues. The V segment lost 0 bases and the J segment 6 bases; nucleotides outside the gene matches: 1. The chain's CDR3 is CASSLVTSGGNEQFF. The CDR3 bases are TGCGCCAGCAGCTTGGTGACTAGCGGGGGCAATGAGCAGTTCTTC.

There are a few counts of this clonotype. This rearrangement joins TRBV6-1 to TRBJ1-2; 8 bases map to TRBD1. The CDR3 contains 15 residues. Germline values: CDR1 MNHNS, CDR2 SASEGT. J gave up 6 bases and V 5 bases, and 11 bases lay outside the gene matches. CDR3 coding DNA: TGTGCCAGCAGTACACACAGGGGGAGCCATGATGGCTACACCTTC. The encoded protein is CASSTHRGSHDGYTF.

The CDR3, as DNA: TGTGCCAGTGCTGACTGGGCGGTCAATGAGCAGTTCTTC. Translation: CASADWAVNEQFF. The V gene is TRBV19, the J gene TRBJ2-1; D unresolved. CDR3 size: 13 residues. The V and J ends lost 8 bases and 6 bases respectively, with 14 bases between them. The germline gives CDR1 LNHDA, CDR2 SQIVND (reference sequence).

This clonotype was seen at least ten times. In nucleotides, the CDR3 is TGTGCCAGCAGCCTCAGGGACCCCTCCTACAATGAGCAGTTCTTC. Protein product: CASSLRDPSYNEQFF. This chain links TRBV5-5 with TRBJ2-1, with D perhaps matching TRBD1 or TRBD2 (5 bases each). From germline, CDR1 is SGHKS and CDR2 YYEKEE (reference sequence). There are 15 residues in the CDR3. V lost 4 bases, J lost 0 bases, and 11 bases lay in between.

This clonotype appeared many times. The J gene is TRBJ1-6, the V gene TRBV20-1; D is perhaps TRBD1 (5 bases). Germline V gene sequence: CDR1 DFQATT, CDR2 SNEGSKA (reference sequence). This CDR3 has 16 residues. The CDR3, as DNA: TGCAACCACGAGTCGGCAGGGCGGCCGTATAATTCACCCCTCCACTTT. It translates to CNHESAGRPYNSPLHF.

This clonotype was seen ten or more times. This rearrangement joins TRBV29-1 to TRBJ2-1; D tentatively fits TRBD1 or TRBD2 (5 bases each). The germline CDR1 and CDR2 sequences are SQVTM and ANQGSEA. The V end lost 7 bases, the J end lost 6 bases, and 16 bases lay between the germline ends. This CDR3 comprises 13 residues. The CDR3 coding sequence is TGCAGCGGGGGACGGGATGGGTTCAATGAGCAGTTCTTC. Its protein product is CSGGRDGFNEQFF.

This clonotype was seen at least ten times. The chain recombines TRBV5-1 with TRBJ2-1, with a possible D match to TRBD1 (6 bases). Deletions cut 4 bases from V and 3 bases from J, with 11 bases between. The germline gives CDR1 SGHRS, CDR2 YFSETQ. CDR3 length: 14 amino acids. The CDR3 region has the DNA TGCGCCAGCAGCGCCGGACAGCTCTACAATGAGCAGTTCTTC. Protein product: CASSAGQLYNEQFF. The full variable domain, rest sourced from reference TRBV5-1 and TRBJ2-1, is KAGVTQTPRYLIKTRGQQVTLSCSPISGHRSVSWYQQTPGQGLQFLFEYFSETQRNKGNFPGRFSGRQFSNSRSEMNVSTLELGDSALYLCASSAGQLYNEQFFGPGTRLTVL.

This clonotype has a count of ten or more. The rearrangement joins TRBV24-1 to TRBJ2-7, with 7 positions matching TRBD1. This CDR3 has 13 residues. V was pared by 8 bases and J by 1 base, with 4 bases of the junction left unmatched. Germline values: CDR1 KGHDR, CDR2 SFDVKD. CDR3 protein: CATTRTGSYEQYF. DNA for the CDR3: TGTGCCACCACCAGGACAGGATCCTACGAGCAGTACTTC.

This clonotype was seen repeatedly, ten times or more. The J gene is TRBJ1-2, the V gene TRBV29-1; D call uncertain. The V end was cut by 0 bases, the J end by 4 bases, with 9 bases between. Germline lookup yields CDR1 SQVTM and CDR2 ANQGSEA. This CDR3 is 13 amino acids long. In nucleotides, the CDR3 is TGCAGCGTTGAAGATAGGCAAGGCTATGGCTACACCTTC. The encoded protein is CSVEDRQGYGYTF.

This clonotype was counted many times. V is TRBV10-3 and J is TRBJ2-3; tentatively, D is TRBD2 (5 bases). CDR1 ENHRY and CDR2 SYGVKD come from the germline V gene. Trimming cost V 8 bases and J 0 bases, with 12 bases left between them. The CDR3 length is 14 residues. The CDR3 loop is CAISPPGSTDTQYF. CDR3 sequence (DNA): TGTGCCATCTCGCCGCCGGGAAGCACAGATACGCAGTATTTT.

Only one count was recorded for this clonotype. A read error is possible here, since a much larger clone lies one base away. V usage is TRBV14 and J usage is TRBJ2-3; the D is unclear. CDR1 SGHDN and CDR2 FVKESK come from the germline V gene. This CDR3 has 15 amino acids. Written as DNA, the CDR3 is TGTGCCAGCAGCCAAGATGGGCCTCGCGCAGATACGCCGTATTTT. Protein sequence: CASSQDGPRADTPYF.

This clonotype was counted many times. This chain joins TRBV29-1 and TRBJ2-5; D is unresolved. The CDR3 is made up of 14 amino acids. The V end was cut by 4 bases, the J end by 2 bases, with 14 bases between. The germline CDR1 and CDR2 sequences are SQVTM and ANQGSEA. CDR3 in DNA: TGCAGCGTTGCTGGGCCCCTCTTTCAAGAGACCCAGTACTTC. Translating it yields CSVAGPLFQETQYF.

This clonotype has a handful of counts. The chain recombines TRBV5-8 with TRBJ2-1, with D possibly TRBD2 on 5 matching bases. Trimming pared 7 bases from V and 4 bases from J, leaving 18 bases between. This CDR3 is built from 15 residues. Germline assignment: CDR1 SGHTS and CDR2 YDEGEE. As DNA, the CDR3 is TGTGCCAGCCTGCCGTCCGGGGAATGGTACAATGAGCAGTTCTTC. Translated: CASLPSGEWYNEQFF.

As to this clonotype: At one end, the junction sequence differs from germline, possibly due to a read error. The rearrangement links TRBV5-1 to TRBJ2-7; weak D call: TRBD2 (5 bases). CDR1 and CDR2 from the germline V gene are SGHRS and YFSETQ. This CDR3 region has 14 residues. The CDR3 loop reads CASSFGIPSYEQCF. CDR3 coding DNA: TGCGCCAGCAGCTTCGGGATACCCTCCTACGAGCAGTGCTTC.

Concerning this clonotype: At one of its ends the junction is not consistent with the germline gene, which may arise from a read error. V gene TRBV29-1 combines with J gene TRBJ2-7; D might be TRBD1 or TRBD2, each matching 5 bases. The CDR3 covers 13 residues. Germline assignment: CDR1 SQVTM and CDR2 ANQGSEA. The CDR3 here is CSVAGSGGYERYF. CDR3 DNA sequence: TGCAGCGTTGCAGGGTCGGGCGGCTACGAGCGGTACTTT.

This clonotype was counted at least ten times. The rearrangement joins TRBV28 to TRBJ2-5; D possibly corresponds to TRBD1 (6 bases). Germline CDR1 reads MDHEN; CDR2 reads SYDVKM. The CDR3 extends over 16 amino acids. Trimming pared 1 base from V and 3 bases from J, leaving 15 bases between. The CDR3 nucleotides are TGTGCCAGCAGTTTATTAGGCAGGGGAGACGAAGAGACCCAGTACTTC. Translation: CASSLLGRGDEETQYF.

This clonotype was counted many times. This chain joins TRBV18 and TRBJ1-2; 7 bases align to TRBD1. The CDR3 covers 12 residues. Germline assignment: CDR1 KGHSH and CDR2 LQKENI. V shed 6 bases and J 6 bases; nucleotides not matched to a gene: 4. Here the CDR3 DNA reads TGTGCCAGCTCCCGGGGGACAGATGGCTACACCTTC. This codes for CASSRGTDGYTF.

The chain recombines TRBV15 with TRBJ2-3; 10 bases are shared with TRBD1. Germline CDR1 LNHNV, CDR2 YYDKDF (reference sequence). The junction had 7 bases not matched to a gene; V was cut back by 6 bases and J by 4 bases. This CDR3 contains 15 residues. The CDR3 DNA is TGTGCCACCAGGAGACAGGGGGCCGTCGCAGATACGCAGTATTTT. Protein: CATRRQGAVADTQYF.

This clonotype was counted ten times or more. This rearrangement joins TRBV20-1 to TRBJ2-1; TRBD2 matches 7 bases. After removal of 5 bases from V and 6 bases from J, the junction contained 13 bases not matched to a gene. In germline, CDR1 is DFQATT, CDR2 SNEGSKA (reference sequence). CDR3 length: 15 residues. The CDR3 nucleotides read TGCAGTGCTTATGGGTCCGGGGGGAACCCCAATGAGCAGTTCTTC. This sequence encodes CSAYGSGGNPNEQFF.

The chain links TRBV6-2 or TRBV6-3 to TRBJ1-5; D possibly corresponds to TRBD1 (6 bases). Looked up from germline, CDR1 is MNHEY and CDR2 is SVGEGT. The V gene lost 2 bases and the J gene lost 3 bases, with 14 bases spanning the gap. CDR3 length equals 16 residues. Here the CDR3 reads CASSYGGGRINQPQHF. The CDR3 DNA reads as TGTGCCAGCAGTTACGGGGGGGGCCGGATCAATCAGCCCCAGCATTTT.

This clonotype was picked up many times. The rearrangement links TRBV12-3 or TRBV12-4 to TRBJ2-7; the D gene is possibly TRBD2 (6 bases). The ends were cut back, 8 bases at V and 5 bases at J, with 13 bases in the middle. The CDR3 extends over 12 amino acids. The CDR3 sequence is CASSMEGHEQYF. The CDR3 nucleotides are TGTGCCAGCTCAATGGAGGGGCACGAGCAGTACTTC.